This T cell receptor beta chain derives from a study of cytomegalovirus exposure and HLA in healthy donors. CDR3 size: 12 residues. Germline V gene data show CDR1 as SQVTM and CDR2 as ANQGSEA. Trimming took 7 bases from V and 3 from J; bases not matched to a gene: 6. The study ran its PCR with 60 Vbeta and 13 Jbeta primers. The data were produced by immunoSEQ multiplex PCR, yet TCRdb's version contains in-frame clones alone and is incomplete. Of 180,000 or so clones listed, 76% are singletons. J is TRBJ2-7 and V is TRBV29-1; 7 bases align to TRBD1. The sequenced material came from PBMCs. This receptor was identified in a woman younger than 45 in good health and CMV-seropositive. The DNA of the CDR3 is TGCAGCGCGGGGACAGAATACTACGAGCAGTACTTC. Its translation: CSAGTEYYEQYF.